The TCR beta chain described here comes from a study of CD8 T cells in ankylosing spondylitis. TCRdb processed the 5' RACE reads anew with MiXCR; each CDR3 protein has one entry. The data show fewer than 150,000 distinct CDR3 sequences, about 7% seen once. General study findings and limits: In ankylosing spondylitis patients, matched synovial fluid reportedly showed significant enrichment of disease-linked clones.

Note on this clonotype: Its antigen is still unknown.

V was pared by 1 base and J by 0 bases, with 5 bases of the junction left unmatched. CDR1 is SGHRS and CDR2 is YFSETQ in the germline V gene. The CDR3 consists of 16 residues. The genes are TRBV5-1 and TRBJ2-3, with 7 bases fitting TRBD2. The sequence derives from a female donor with ankylosing spondylitis or in good health (not recorded which). The sequencing sample was made of blood, either unsorted or a sorted T cell fraction (not recorded which). Here the CDR3 DNA reads TGCGCCAGCAGCTTGCCTAGCGGAACTAGCACAGATACGCAGTATTTT. Residues: CASSLPSGTSTDTQYF.